This passage covers 16 T cell receptor beta chains from one sample sequenced in a study of T cell responses to AZD1222 COVID-19 vaccine. The method was immunoSEQ multiplex PCR; TCRdb's version includes in-frame clones alone and lacks a portion of them. Of fewer than 150,000 clones listed, roughly 84% were seen once; the top ten hold roughly 4.3%. The sample consisted of peripheral blood, taken on day 0 of AZD1222 vaccination. The receptors here all came from an adult in good health.

The genes are TRBV18 and TRBJ2-1; 8 bases align to TRBD2. Germline CDR1 reads KGHSH; CDR2 reads LQKENI. The CDR3 length is 16 residues. V dropped 2 bases and J dropped 4; count of bases not matched to a gene: 7. The CDR3 nucleotides read TGTGCCAGCTCACCAGTCACCGGGGGGGAATACAATGAGCAGTTCTTC. Its protein is CASSPVTGGEYNEQFF.

V usage is TRBV29-1 and J usage is TRBJ2-7; maybe TRBD2 (5 bases). CDR1 SQVTM and CDR2 ANQGSEA come from the germline V gene. This CDR3 comprises 11 residues. V was clipped by 6 bases and J by 3 bases, with 9 bases between them. In DNA form, the CDR3 reads TGCAGCGTCGTGGGAGACTACGAGCAGTACTTC. Amino acid sequence: CSVVGDYEQYF.

This clone was seen once. The chain uses TRBV30 and TRBJ2-6, with TRBD1 matching over 10 bases. V was pared by 4 bases and J by 3 bases, with 15 bases of the junction left unmatched. The CDR3 has 19 amino acids. The germline V gene encodes CDR1 GTSNPN and CDR2 SVGIG (reference sequence). The CDR3 loop is CAWKAHLRDRGVGANVLTF. CDR3 coding DNA: TGTGCCTGGAAGGCGCACCTCCGGGACAGGGGAGTTGGGGCCAACGTCCTGACTTTC.

This chain links TRBV3-1 (or the pseudogene TRBV3-2) with TRBJ1-2; 7 nucleotides match TRBD1. The CDR3 totals 15 residues. J was trimmed by 7 bases and V by 0 bases; bases with no gene match: 8. Germline lookup yields CDR1 LGHDT and CDR2 YNNKEL (reference sequence). CDR3 residues: CASSQDLGRGVGYTF. The CDR3 region has the DNA TGTGCCAGCAGCCAAGACCTTGGCAGGGGGGTTGGCTACACCTTC.

This chain connects TRBV14 to TRBJ1-4; 7 nucleotides agree with TRBD1. Germline loops: CDR1 SGHDN, CDR2 FVKESK. The trim removed 4 bases at V and 4 bases at J, leaving 6 bases unmatched. The CDR3 sequence is 15 residues long. CDR3: CASSRLQGFNEKLFF. Here the CDR3 DNA reads TGTGCCAGCAGCCGACTACAGGGGTTTAATGAAAAACTGTTTTTT.

The genes are TRBV5-1 and TRBJ2-3, with D possibly matching TRBD2 (6 bases). Per the germline V gene, CDR1 is SGHRS and CDR2 is YFSETQ. Between the trimmed V and J ends, which lost 4 bases and 2 bases, there was a span of 14 bases. The CDR3 is made up of 15 amino acids. CDR3 coding DNA: TGCGCCAGCAGCCCCGGACTACAGTACACAGATACGCAGTATTTT. Translated: CASSPGLQYTDTQYF.

This clone was recorded once. The rearrangement links TRBV3-1 (or the pseudogene TRBV3-2) to TRBJ1-2; D uncertain. Trimming took off 2 bases at V and 8 bases at J, with 9 bases between the two ends. Per the germline V gene, CDR1 is LGHDT and CDR2 is YNNKEL (reference sequence). There are 12 residues in the CDR3. The CDR3 DNA follows: TGTGCCAGCAGCCAATTTAGCAGCGGCTACACCTTC. Its translation: CASSQFSSGYTF.

The chain carries TRBV6-5 and TRBJ2-7, with D tentatively TRBD2 (5 bases). V was shortened by 0 bases and J by 3 bases, with 12 bases between the two germline ends. This CDR3 is 15 amino acids long. CDR1 is MNHEY, CDR2 SVGAGI, per germline. The DNA for the CDR3 is TGTGCCAGCAGTTACTCGAGGGCAAATGTCTACGAGCAGTACTTC. This sequence encodes CASSYSRANVYEQYF.

V is TRBV3-1 (or the pseudogene TRBV3-2) and J is TRBJ2-3; D is perhaps TRBD2 (6 bases). Between the trimmed V and J ends, which lost 6 bases and 3 bases, there was a span of 16 bases. Germline values: CDR1 LGHDT, CDR2 YNNKEL (reference sequence). This CDR3 is built from 15 residues. DNA for the CDR3: TGTGCCAGCAGTCTTGTGGGGGGAGATACAGATACGCAGTATTTT. Translation: CASSLVGGDTDTQYF.

J is TRBJ2-7 and V is TRBV15, with 7 bases aligning to TRBD1. The CDR3 consists of 14 residues. Looked up from germline, CDR1 is LNHNV and CDR2 is YYDKDF (reference sequence). Losses at the gene ends were 5 bases for V and 6 bases for J; bases not matched to a gene: 10. The CDR3 loop reads CATSSGQGVGEQYF. The CDR3, as DNA: TGTGCCACCAGCTCTGGGCAGGGGGTCGGCGAGCAGTACTTC.

The chain has TRBV24-1 and TRBJ1-1, with 7 bases matching TRBD1. With V trimmed by 4 bases and J by 5 bases, 9 bases remained unmatched. The CDR3 consists of 15 residues. Germline V lookup: CDR1 KGHDR, CDR2 SFDVKD. CDR3 bases: TGTGCCACCAGTGACTCCAGACAGGGAGGGACTGAAGCTTTCTTT. This codes for CATSDSRQGGTEAFF.

V is TRBV5-6 and J is TRBJ1-2; D ambiguous. Germline V gives CDR1 SGHDT, CDR2 YYEEEE. The CDR3 sequence is 11 residues long. V was trimmed by 3 bases and J by 7 bases, leaving 7 bases between them. The CDR3 nucleotides are TGTGCCAGCAGCTCCCAAGTTGGCTACACCTTC. Residues: CASSSQVGYTF.

V usage is TRBV2 and J usage is TRBJ2-7; 7 bases match TRBD1. The junction had 10 bases not matched to a gene; V was cut back by 5 bases and J by 3 bases. The CDR3 extends over 15 amino acids. CDR1 is SNHLY and CDR2 is FYNNEI in the germline V gene. For the CDR3, the DNA is TGTGCCAGCAGTAAAGAACAGGGGACCGGCTACGAGCAGTACTTC. Protein: CASSKEQGTGYEQYF.

The CDR3 DNA reads as TGTGCCTGCACTGGGGGCCTCGGGTATGGCTACACCTTC. This translates into CACTGGLGYGYTF. The genes are TRBV28 and TRBJ1-2; possible D gene TRBD1, 6 bases. CDR3 length: 13 amino acids. Germline CDR1 reads MDHEN; CDR2 reads SYDVKM. Trimming shortened V by 11 bases and J by 5 bases, and 18 bases separated the two germline ends.

V usage is TRBV28 and J usage is TRBJ2-1; 9 positions match TRBD1. This CDR3 is built from 12 residues. From germline, CDR1 is MDHEN and CDR2 SYDVKM. J gave up 12 bases and V 7 bases, and 7 bases lay outside the gene matches. This chain's CDR3 is CASTPADRGQFF. The DNA of the CDR3 is TGTGCCAGCACCCCGGCGGACAGGGGGCAGTTCTTC.

A few counts support this clone. The CDR3 protein is CASSVTGGSSYEQYF. DNA of the CDR3: TGTGCCAGCAGTGTTACAGGGGGCTCCTCCTACGAGCAGTACTTC. The genes are TRBV6-6 and TRBJ2-7; TRBD1 agrees at 9 bases. The CDR3 has 15 residues. The J segment lost 0 bases and the V segment lost 5 bases, leaving 5 bases of the junction unmatched. In germline, CDR1 is MNHNY, CDR2 SVGAGI (reference sequence).